This T cell receptor (beta chain) was retrieved from a study of Graves' ophthalmopathy and Graves' hyperthyroidism (dated by TCRdb to the late 2010s). At the level of the whole study: Peripheral blood was collected at initial diagnosis, prior to any treatment. To tell Graves' ophthalmopathy apart from Graves' hyperthyroidism, and to predict which patients would progress to ophthalmopathy, the study relied on TCR beta repertoire signatures. In total, 120 to 150 blood samples were TCR-sequenced: fewer than 50 ophthalmopathy, around 75 hyperthyroidism and some 17 hyperthyroidism-to-ophthalmopathy patients. To explore V-J signatures that separate ophthalmopathy from hyperthyroidism, a discovery set of about a hundred patients was enrolled, consisting of more than 40 with ophthalmopathy and roughly 60 with stable hyperthyroidism. An independent validation cohort was composed of around 19 hyperthyroidism patients and 17 patients who later progressed from hyperthyroidism to ophthalmopathy. In about 6 hyperthyroidism patients, the T-cell repertoire of thyroid tissue was compared with the T-cell repertoire of blood. Following sampling, methimazole starting at 30 mg daily was administered to hyperthyroidism patients, and high-dose intravenous methylprednisolone was administered to ophthalmopathy patients.

Hyperthyroidism was considered stable if no progression to ophthalmopathy occurred within 18 months of follow-up. Hyperthyroidism patients were newly diagnosed, with disease duration under 2 months, and aged 18 to 65 years. Patients were excluded if they had other autoimmune diseases, uncontrolled infections, pregnancy or lactation. Clinical symptoms, serum thyroxine, TRAb, thyroid ultrasound and orbital computed tomography were used for diagnosis. PBMCs were isolated from approximately 10 ml of fresh peripheral blood by Ficoll-Paque density gradient centrifugation. Trizol reagent was used to extract the total RNA, and its quality was then checked on an Agilent 2100 Bioanalyzer. About this clonotype: There is no known antigen for this receptor. Per-base quality was not reported, and no clone a single base away is much larger than it.

The CDR3 has 12 amino acids, counting the end cysteine and phenylalanine. The sequence is cut down to CDR3 DNA, 36 bases in frame from base 1. CDR1 SGHRS and CDR2 YFSETQ are derived from the germline V gene. Deletion took 4 bases off V and 8 bases off J, with a span of 12 bases between the germline ends. For repertoire sequencing, the TCR beta CDR3 regions were amplified from RNA transcripts. The first round was an RT-PCR using HTBI primers with the Qiagen OneStep RT-PCR kit, and this first round was followed by a second-round multiplex PCR, then size selection and purification. Libraries were sequenced on an Illumina HiSeq2000 using paired-end 100 bp reads. As for how the authors treated the data: Reads were processed with SOAPnuke, discarding reads with adapters, uncalled bases, mean Phred below 15, or no exact constant-primer or identifier match. COPE v1.2.5 was used to merge the high-quality paired reads. Each unique nucleotide sequence was defined as a clonotype, and clonotypes were aligned to IMGT TRB V, D and J references with MiTCR v1.1. The analysis was limited to V-J combinations with a frequency above 0.0001, which together covered 99.2% of the repertoires. A TCR clonal expansion and chaos score per V-J combination was defined as the ratio of F50 clonal expansion to chaos observed in the TCRdist matrix. Welch's t-statistics and random forest were used to narrow the features down to 10 to 15 V-J combinations, which were then fed into a naive Bayes classifier. Thyroid-blood repertoire similarity was quantified with the Morisita-Horn index. The public reads were run again by TCRdb, first through fastp at Q25 and then through MiXCR, and only productive beta chains were kept. Rows matching on CDR3 protein sequence are summarized as one entry with the most common DNA and genes. In this record, the V and J calls reflect TCRdb's handling and not the investigators' own analysis. Here the sample has about 390,000 distinct CDR3 sequences; approximately 18% occur a single time. Roughly 2.4% of the sample is taken by the ten largest.

Broader findings and caveats from the paper: No statistical method was used to set the sample size in advance, and the investigators knew which group each participant was assigned to. Most expanded thyroid clonotypes with a frequency above 0.001 also appeared in blood, which suggests that blood repertoires may reflect the immune response in the thyroid. The 13-signature model separated ophthalmopathy from stable hyperthyroidism with around 90% sensitivity and 81.08% specificity in cross-validation, and 80%/75% in the test set. In validation, the model predicted ophthalmopathy progression with about 71% sensitivity and roughly 78% specificity; 12 predicted patients were CT-confirmed with GO in a median of roughly 6.8 months.

This TCR was sampled from an adult woman with stable Graves' hyperthyroidism. The rearrangement combines TRBV5-1 with TRBJ1-2; the D gene is perhaps TRBD1, from 5 matching bases. The sequenced material came from peripheral blood. The base sequence is TGCGCCAGCAGCGGCAGGGTGGGCGGCTACACCTTC. Its translation reads: CASSGRVGGYTF.